This T cell receptor (beta chain) was sequenced in a study of T-cell reconstitution after alpha-beta-depleted transplantation in children. Using unique molecular identifiers, the investigators prepared the TCRbeta library. TCRdb processed the PCR reads anew with MiXCR; each CDR3 protein has one entry. Of around 600,000 distinct CDR3 sequences in the sample, roughly 17% were seen once. This clonotype occurred many times. Germline CDR1 is SGDLS and CDR2 is YYNGEE. V was clipped by 0 bases and J by 4 bases, with 10 bases between them. This CDR3 has 14 residues. This receptor was taken from a human donor who donated a stem cell graft to a child with acute myeloid leukemia. The chain carries TRBV9 and TRBJ1-2, with D possibly TRBD1 on 5 matching bases. Sample: PBMCs from the stem cell graft donor, taken from the stem cell graft. CDR3 bases: TGTGCCAGCAGCGTAGGAGGGACTAGCTATGGCTACACCTTC. This encodes CASSVGGTSYGYTF. The full variable domain, in which reference TRBV9 and TRBJ1-2 provide the parts outside the CDR3, is DSGVTQTPKHLITATGQRVTLRCSPRSGDLSVYWYQQSLDQGLQFLIQYYNGEERAKGNILERFSAQQFPDLHSELNLSSLELGDSALYFCASSVGGTSYGYTFGSGTRLTVV.